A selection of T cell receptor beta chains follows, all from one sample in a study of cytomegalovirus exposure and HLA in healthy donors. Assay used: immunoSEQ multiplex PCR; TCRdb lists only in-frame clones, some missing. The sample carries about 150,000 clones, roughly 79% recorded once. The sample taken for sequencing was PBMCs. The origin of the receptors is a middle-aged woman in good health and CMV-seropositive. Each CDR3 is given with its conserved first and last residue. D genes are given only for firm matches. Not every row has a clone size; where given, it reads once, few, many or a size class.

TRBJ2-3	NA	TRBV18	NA	TGTGCCAGCTCACCACCTCCAGGGACAGATACGCAGTATTTT	CASSPPPGTDTQYF
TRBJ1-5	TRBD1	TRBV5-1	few	TGCGCCAGCAGGGCAGGGACAGAGCAATGGCAGCCCCAGCATTTT	CASRAGTEQWQPQHF
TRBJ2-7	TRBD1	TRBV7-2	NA	TGTGCCAGCAGCTTCAGACAGGGAATTTACCCCTACGAGCAGTACTTC	CASSFRQGIYPYEQYF
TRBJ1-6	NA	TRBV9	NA	TGTGCCAGCAGCGTAGAGGGAGCTCTCGATTCACCCCTCCACTTT	CASSVEGALDSPLHF
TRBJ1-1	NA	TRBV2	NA	TGTGCCAGCAGTGACCAGGGGAACACTGAAGCTTTCTTT	CASSDQGNTEAFF
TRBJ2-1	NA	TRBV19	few	TGTGCCAGTAGTTCAGGGACTGATTACAATGAGCAGTTCTTC	CASSSGTDYNEQFF
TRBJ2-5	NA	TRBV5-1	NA	TGCGCCAGCAGCTTGGCGGGGGGCGGAAAGACCCAGTACTTC	CASSLAGGGKTQYF
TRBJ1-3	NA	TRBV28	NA	TGTGCCAGCAGAAACCAGGGGGGAAACACCATATATTTT	CASRNQGGNTIYF
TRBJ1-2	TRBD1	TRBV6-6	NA	TGTGCCAGCAGAGGGACAGGGGACTATGGCTACACCTTC	CASRGTGDYGYTF
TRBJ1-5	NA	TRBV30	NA	TGTGCCTGGAGTGTCCAAAGCGGTCAGCCCCAGCATTTT	CAWSVQSGQPQHF
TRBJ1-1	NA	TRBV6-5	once	TGTGCCAGCACTGCGGGGAGTGGCACTGAAGCTTTCTTT	CASTAGSGTEAFF
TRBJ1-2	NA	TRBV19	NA	TGTGCCAGTAGTATCTGGTCTGGGGCAGGGGATAGCTATGGCTACACCTTC	CASSIWSGAGDSYGYTF
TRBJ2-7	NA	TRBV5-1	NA	TGCGCCAGCAGCTTTGGCGGGGAGAGGCAGTACTTC	CASSFGGERQYF
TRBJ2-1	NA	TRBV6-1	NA	TGTGCCAGCACCCCGACTAGAAATGAGCAGTTCTTC	CASTPTRNEQFF
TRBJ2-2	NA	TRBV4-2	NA	TGTGCCAGCAGCCAAGCAGTTCGGGGTGGGACCGGGGAGCTGTTTTTT	CASSQAVRGGTGELFF